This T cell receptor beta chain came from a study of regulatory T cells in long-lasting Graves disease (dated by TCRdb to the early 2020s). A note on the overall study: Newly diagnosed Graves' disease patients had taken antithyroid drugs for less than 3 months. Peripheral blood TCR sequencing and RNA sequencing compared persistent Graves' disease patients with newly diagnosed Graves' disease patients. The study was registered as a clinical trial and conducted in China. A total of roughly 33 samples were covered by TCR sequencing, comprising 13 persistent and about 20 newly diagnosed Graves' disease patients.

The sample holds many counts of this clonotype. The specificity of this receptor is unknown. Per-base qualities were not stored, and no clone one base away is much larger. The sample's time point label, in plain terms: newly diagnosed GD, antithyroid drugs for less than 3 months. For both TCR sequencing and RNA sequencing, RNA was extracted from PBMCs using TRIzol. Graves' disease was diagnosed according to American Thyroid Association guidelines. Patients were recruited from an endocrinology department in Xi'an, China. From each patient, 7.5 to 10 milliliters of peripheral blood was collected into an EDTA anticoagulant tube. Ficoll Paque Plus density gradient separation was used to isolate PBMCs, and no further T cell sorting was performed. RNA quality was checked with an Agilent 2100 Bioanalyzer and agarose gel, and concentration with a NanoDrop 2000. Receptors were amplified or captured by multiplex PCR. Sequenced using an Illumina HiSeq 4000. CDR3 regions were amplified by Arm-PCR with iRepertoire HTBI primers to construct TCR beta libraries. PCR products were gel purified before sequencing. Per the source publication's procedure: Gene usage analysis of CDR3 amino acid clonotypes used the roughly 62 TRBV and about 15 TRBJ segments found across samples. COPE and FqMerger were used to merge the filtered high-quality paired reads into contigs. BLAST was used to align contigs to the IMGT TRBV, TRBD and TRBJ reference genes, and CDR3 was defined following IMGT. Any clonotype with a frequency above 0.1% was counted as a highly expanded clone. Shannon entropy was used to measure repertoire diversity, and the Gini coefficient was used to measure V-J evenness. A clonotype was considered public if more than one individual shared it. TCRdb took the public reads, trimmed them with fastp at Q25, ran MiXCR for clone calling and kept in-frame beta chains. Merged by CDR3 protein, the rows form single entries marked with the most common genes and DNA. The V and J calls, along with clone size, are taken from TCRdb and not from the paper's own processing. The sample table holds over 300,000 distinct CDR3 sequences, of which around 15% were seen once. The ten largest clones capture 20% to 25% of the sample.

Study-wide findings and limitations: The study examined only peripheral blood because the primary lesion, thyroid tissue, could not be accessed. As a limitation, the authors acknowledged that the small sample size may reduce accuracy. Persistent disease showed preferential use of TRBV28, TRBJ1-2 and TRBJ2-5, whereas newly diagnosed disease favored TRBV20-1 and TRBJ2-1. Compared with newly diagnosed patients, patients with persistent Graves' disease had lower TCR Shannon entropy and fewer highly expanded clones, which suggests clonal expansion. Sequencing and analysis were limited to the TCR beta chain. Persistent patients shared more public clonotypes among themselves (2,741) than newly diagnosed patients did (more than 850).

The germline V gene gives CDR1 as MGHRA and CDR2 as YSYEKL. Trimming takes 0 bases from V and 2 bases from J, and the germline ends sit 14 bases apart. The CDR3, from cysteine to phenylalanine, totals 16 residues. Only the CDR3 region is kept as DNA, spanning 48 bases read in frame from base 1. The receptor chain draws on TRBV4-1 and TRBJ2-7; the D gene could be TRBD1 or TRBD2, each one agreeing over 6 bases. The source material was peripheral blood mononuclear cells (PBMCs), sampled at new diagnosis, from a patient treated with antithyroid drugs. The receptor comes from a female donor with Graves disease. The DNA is TGCGCCAGCAGCCAAGAATCGGGGGCAAGTGCCTACGAGCAGTACTTC. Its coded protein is CASSQESGASAYEQYF.